This TCR beta chain was obtained from a study of cytomegalovirus exposure and HLA in healthy donors. Study-wide results and limits: Among the sequence variants, a highly shared cluster was likely an artifact of sequencing. In an earlier analysis, most TCR beta V segments were productive about 90% or about 30% of the time. Cytomegalovirus association was assigned to under 200 TCR beta chains.

With regard to this clone: The antigen is undetermined.

Germline CDR1 and CDR2: SGHVS and FQNEAQ. The CDR3 is made up of 15 amino acids. V gave up 5 bases and J gave up 4 bases; unmatched junction bases: 7. These donors counted as nominally healthy when sampled, but unrecorded immune exposures were likely. PCR was performed using 60 Vbeta and 13 Jbeta primers. Only in-frame clones appear in the TCRdb table, and some are missing; sequencing was by immunoSEQ multiplex PCR. The sample consists of under 200,000 clones, more than 70% of them appearing once. The rearrangement links TRBV7-8 to TRBJ2-1; 8 bases are a match to TRBD2. This TCR derives from a male donor in good health and CMV-seronegative. Sequencing was done on a sample of PBMCs. CDR3 amino acids: CASSAGLAGYNEQFF. DNA of the CDR3: TGTGCCAGCAGCGCCGGCCTAGCGGGTTACAATGAGCAGTTCTTC.